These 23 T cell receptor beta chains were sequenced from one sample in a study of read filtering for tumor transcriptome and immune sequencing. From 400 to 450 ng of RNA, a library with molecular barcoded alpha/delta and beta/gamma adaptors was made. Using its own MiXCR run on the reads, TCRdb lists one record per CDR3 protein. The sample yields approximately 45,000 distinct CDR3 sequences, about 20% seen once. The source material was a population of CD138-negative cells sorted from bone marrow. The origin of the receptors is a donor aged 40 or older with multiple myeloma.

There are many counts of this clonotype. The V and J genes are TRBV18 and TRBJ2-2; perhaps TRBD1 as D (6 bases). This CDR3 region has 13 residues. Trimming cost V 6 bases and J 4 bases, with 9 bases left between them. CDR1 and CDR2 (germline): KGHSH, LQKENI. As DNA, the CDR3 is TGTGCCAGCTCGGGGGCCGGCACCGGGGAGCTGTTTTTT. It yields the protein CASSGAGTGELFF.

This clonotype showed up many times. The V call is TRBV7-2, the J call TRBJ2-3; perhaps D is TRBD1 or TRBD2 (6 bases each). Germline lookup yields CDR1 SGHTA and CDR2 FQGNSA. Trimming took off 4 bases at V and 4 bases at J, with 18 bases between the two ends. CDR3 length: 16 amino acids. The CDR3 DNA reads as TGTGCCAGCAGCTCCGGGGGCAGGGGATTGTCAGATACGCAGTATTTT. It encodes CASSSGGRGLSDTQYF. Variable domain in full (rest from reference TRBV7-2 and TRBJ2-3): GAGVSQSPSNKVTEKGKDVELRCDPISGHTALYWYRQSLGQGLEFLIYFQGNSAPDKSGLPSDRFSAERTGGSVSTLTIQRTQQEDSAVYLCASSSGGRGLSDTQYFGPGTRLTVL.

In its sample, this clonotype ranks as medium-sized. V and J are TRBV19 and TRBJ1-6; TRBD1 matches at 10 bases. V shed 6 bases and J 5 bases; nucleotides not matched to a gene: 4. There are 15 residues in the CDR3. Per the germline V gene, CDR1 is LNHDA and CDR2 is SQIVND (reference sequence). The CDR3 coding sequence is TGTGCCAGTAGCAGGGACAGGGGAAATAATTCACCCCTCCACTTT. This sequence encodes CASSRDRGNNSPLHF.

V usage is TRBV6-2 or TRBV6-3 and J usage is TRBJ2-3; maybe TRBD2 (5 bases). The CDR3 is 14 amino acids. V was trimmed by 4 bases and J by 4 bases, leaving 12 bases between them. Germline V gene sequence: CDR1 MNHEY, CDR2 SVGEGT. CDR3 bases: TGTGCCAGCAGTTGGAACGGGATCGCAGATACGCAGTATTTT. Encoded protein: CASSWNGIADTQYF.

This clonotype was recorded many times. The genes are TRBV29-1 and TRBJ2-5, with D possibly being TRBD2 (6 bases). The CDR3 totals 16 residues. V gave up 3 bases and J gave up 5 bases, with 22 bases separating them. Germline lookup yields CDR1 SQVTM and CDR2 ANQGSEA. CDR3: CSVELGGGGGAETQYF. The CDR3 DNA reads TGCAGCGTTGAGCTCGGGGGAGGAGGTGGTGCGGAGACCCAGTACTTC. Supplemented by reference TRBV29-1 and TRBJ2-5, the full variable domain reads SAVISQKPSRDICQRGTSLTIQCQVDSQVTMMFWYRQQPGQSLTLIATANQGSEATYESGFVIDKFPISRPNLTFSTLTVSNMSPEDSSIYLCSVELGGGGGAETQYFGPGTRLLVL.

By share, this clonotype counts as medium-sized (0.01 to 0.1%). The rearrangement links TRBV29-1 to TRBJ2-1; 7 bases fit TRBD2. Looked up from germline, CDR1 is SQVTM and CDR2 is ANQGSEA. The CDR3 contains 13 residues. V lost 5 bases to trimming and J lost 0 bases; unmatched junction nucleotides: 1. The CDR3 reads CSVSGNSYNEQFF. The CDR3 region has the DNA TGCAGCGTTAGCGGGAACTCCTACAATGAGCAGTTCTTC.

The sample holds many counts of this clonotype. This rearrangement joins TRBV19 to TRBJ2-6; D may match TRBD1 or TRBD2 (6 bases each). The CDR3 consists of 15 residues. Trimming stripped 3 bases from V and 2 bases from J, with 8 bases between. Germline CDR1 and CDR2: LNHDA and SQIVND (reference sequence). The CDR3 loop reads CASSMRGAGANVLTF. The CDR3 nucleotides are TGTGCCAGTAGTATGAGGGGGGCTGGGGCCAACGTCCTGACTTTC.

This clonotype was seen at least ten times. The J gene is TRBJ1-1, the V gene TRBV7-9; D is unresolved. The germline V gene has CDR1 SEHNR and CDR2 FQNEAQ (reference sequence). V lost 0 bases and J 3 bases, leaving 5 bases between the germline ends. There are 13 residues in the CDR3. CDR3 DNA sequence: TGTGCCAGCAGCTTAGCCTTGCACACTGAAGCTTTCTTT. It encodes CASSLALHTEAFF.

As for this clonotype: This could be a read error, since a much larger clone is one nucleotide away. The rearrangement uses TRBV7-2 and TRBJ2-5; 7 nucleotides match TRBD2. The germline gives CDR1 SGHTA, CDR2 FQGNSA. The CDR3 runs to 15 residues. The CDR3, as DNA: TGTGCCAACAGCTTAGTGGCGGGAGCCGGTGAGACCCAGTACTTC. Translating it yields CANSLVAGAGETQYF.

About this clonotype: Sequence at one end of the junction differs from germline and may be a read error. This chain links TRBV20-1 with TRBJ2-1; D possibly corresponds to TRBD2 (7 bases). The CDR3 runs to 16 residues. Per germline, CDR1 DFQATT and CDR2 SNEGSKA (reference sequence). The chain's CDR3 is CSANFGGGGKGNGQFF. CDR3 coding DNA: TGCAGTGCTAACTTTGGGGGCGGGGGTAAGGGCAATGGGCAGTTCTTC.

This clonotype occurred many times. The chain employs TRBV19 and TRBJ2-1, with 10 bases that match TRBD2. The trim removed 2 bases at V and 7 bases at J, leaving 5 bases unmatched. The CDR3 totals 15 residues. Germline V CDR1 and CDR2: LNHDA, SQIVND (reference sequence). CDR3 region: CASSIPRLAGNEQFF. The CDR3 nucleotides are TGTGCCAGTAGTATACCGAGACTAGCGGGTAATGAGCAGTTCTTC.

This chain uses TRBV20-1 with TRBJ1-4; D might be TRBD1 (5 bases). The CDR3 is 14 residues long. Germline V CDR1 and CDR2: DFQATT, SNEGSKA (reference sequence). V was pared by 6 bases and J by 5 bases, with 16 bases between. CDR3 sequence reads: CSAQRGHRNEKLFF. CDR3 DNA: TGCAGTGCCCAGAGAGGGCACAGGAATGAAAAACTGTTTTTT.

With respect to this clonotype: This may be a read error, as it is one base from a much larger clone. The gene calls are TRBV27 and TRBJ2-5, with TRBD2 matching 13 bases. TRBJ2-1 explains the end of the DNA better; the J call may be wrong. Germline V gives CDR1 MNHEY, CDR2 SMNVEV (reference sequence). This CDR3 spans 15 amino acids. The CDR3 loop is CASTRTSGGGETQFF. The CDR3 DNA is TGTGCCAGCACCCGGACTAGCGGGGGAGGGGAGACCCAGTTCTTC.

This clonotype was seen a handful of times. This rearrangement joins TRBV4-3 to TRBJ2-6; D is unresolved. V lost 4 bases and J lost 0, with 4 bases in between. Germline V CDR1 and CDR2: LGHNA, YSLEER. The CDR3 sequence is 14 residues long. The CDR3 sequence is CASSRSSGANVLTF. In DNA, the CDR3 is TGCGCCAGCAGCCGAAGCTCTGGGGCCAACGTCCTGACTTTC.

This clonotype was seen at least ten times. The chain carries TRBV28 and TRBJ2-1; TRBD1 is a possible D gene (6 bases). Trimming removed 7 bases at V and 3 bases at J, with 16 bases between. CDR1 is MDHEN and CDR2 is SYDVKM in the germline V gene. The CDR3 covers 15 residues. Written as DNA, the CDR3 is TGTGCCAGCATCACCGCCGTGACAGGCTACAATGAGCAGTTCTTC. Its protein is CASITAVTGYNEQFF.

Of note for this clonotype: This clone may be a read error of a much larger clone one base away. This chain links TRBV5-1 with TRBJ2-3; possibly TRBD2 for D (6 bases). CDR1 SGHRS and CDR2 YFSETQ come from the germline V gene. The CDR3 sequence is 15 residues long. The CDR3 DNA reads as TGCACCAGCAGCTTCGGCGGGATCGGCACAGATACGCAGTATTTT. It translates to CTSSFGGIGTDTQYF.

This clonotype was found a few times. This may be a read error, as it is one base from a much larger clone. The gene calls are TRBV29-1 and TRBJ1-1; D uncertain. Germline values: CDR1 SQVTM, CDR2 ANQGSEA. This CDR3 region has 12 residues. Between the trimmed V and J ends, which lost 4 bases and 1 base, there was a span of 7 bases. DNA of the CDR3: TGCAGCGTTGTACCCGCGAACACTGAAGCTTTCTTT. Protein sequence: CSVVPANTEAFF.

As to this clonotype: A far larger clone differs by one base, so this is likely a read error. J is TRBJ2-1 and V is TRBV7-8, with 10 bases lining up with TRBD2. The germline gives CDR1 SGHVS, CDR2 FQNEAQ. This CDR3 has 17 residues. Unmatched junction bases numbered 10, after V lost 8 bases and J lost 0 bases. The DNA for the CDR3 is TGTGCCAGCGGCTCGACCTCTAGCGGGAGCTCCTACAATGAGCAGTTCTTC. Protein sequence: CASGSTSSGSSYNEQFF. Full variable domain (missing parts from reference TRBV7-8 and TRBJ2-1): GAGVSQSPRYKVAKRGQDVALRCDPISGHVSLFWYQQALGQGPEFLTYFQNEAQLDKSGLPSDRFFAERPEGSVSTLKIQRTQQEDSAVYLCASGSTSSGSSYNEQFFGPGTRLTVL.

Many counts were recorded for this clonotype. The CDR3 sequence: CASSFFETLKNIQYF. The DNA for the CDR3 is TGTGCCAGCAGTTTCTTTGAGACACTGAAAAACATTCAGTACTTC. V is TRBV12-3 or TRBV12-4 and J is TRBJ2-4; D is uncertain. Trimming left V 3 bases short and J 4 bases short, with 13 bases between. There are 15 residues in the CDR3.

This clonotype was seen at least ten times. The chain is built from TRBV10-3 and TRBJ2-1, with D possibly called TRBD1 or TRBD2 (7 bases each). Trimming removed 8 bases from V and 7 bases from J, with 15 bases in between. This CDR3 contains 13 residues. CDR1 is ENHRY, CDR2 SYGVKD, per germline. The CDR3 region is CAIGSQGGNEQFF. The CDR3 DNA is TGTGCCATCGGGTCCCAGGGGGGGAATGAGCAGTTCTTC.

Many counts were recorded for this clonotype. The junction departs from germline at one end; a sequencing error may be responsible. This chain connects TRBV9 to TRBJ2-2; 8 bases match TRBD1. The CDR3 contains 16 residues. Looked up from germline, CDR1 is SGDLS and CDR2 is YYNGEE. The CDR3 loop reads CAISVGGQVNTGELFF. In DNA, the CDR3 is TGTGCCATCAGCGTAGGGGGACAGGTCAACACCGGGGAGCTGTTTTTT.

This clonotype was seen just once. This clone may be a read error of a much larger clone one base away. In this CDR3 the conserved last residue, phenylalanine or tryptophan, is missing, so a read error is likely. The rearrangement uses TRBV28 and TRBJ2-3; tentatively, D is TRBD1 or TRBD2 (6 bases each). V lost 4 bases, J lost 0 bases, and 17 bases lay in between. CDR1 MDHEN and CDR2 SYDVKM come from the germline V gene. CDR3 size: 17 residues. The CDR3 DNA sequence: TGTGCCAGCAGTTCCGCCATAGGGGGAGGAAGCACAGATACGCAGTATTCT. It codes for CASSSAIGGGSTDTQYS.

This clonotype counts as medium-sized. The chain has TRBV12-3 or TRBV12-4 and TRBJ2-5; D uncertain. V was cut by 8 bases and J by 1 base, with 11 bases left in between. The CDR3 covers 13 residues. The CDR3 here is CASGRSSQETQYF. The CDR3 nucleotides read TGTGCCAGCGGAAGGAGCAGCCAAGAGACCCAGTACTTC.